This TCR beta chain was profiled in a study of blood T cell repertoires in COVID-19. The CDR3 contains 15 residues. Looked up from germline, CDR1 is DFQATT and CDR2 is SNEGSKA (reference sequence). Trimming took 3 bases from V and 9 from J; bases not matched to a gene: 10. Clones were read by immunoSEQ multiplex PCR, and TCRdb kept only the in-frame ones, dropping some. Among 45,000 or so clones, roughly 89% were seen once, and the ten largest hold roughly 4.2%. The source is a man aged 35 to 55 with COVID-19, enrolled during active disease. Sequencing was performed on peripheral blood. J is TRBJ1-6 and V is TRBV20-1, with 8 bases aligning to TRBD1. The CDR3 DNA sequence: TGCAGTGCTAGTGCCGGACAGGGCGGCGGTTCACCCCTCCACTTT. Amino acids: CSASAGQGGGSPLHF.